A single sample is the source of the 19 T cell receptor beta chains below, sequenced in a study of T cell clonotyping in hematopoietic cell transplantation. Generated by immunoSEQ multiplex PCR, the TCRdb table keeps only in-frame clones and is missing some. The data show around 15,000 clones, with around 90% seen just once and around 5% held by the top ten. Source material: peripheral blood mononuclear cells. Receptor source: a man aged 35 to 55 in good health. Some clones in this sample may be carry-over from other donors' samples.

The rearrangement links TRBV27 to TRBJ2-1; weak D call: TRBD2 (7 bases). CDR3 length: 16 amino acids. The germline V gene has CDR1 MNHEY and CDR2 SMNVEV (reference sequence). Trimming removed 10 bases at V and 6 bases at J, with 25 bases between. The CDR3: CANCWGGGPVGNEQFF. Here the CDR3 DNA reads TGTGCCAACTGTTGGGGAGGGGGGCCGGTGGGCAATGAGCAGTTCTTC.

V and J are TRBV7-6 and TRBJ2-1; D is perhaps TRBD2 (5 bases). Germline V gene lookup returns CDR1 SGHVS and CDR2 FNYEAQ. The CDR3 extends over 14 amino acids. The ends were cut back, 1 base at V and 7 bases at J, with 11 bases in the middle. In nucleotides, the CDR3 is TGTGCCAGCAGCTTAGTAGGAAGGGAGAATGAGCAGTTCTTC. This translates into CASSLVGRENEQFF. Variable domain in full (rest from reference TRBV7-6 and TRBJ2-1): GAGVSQSPRYKVTKRGQDVALRCDPISGHVSLYWYRQALGQGPEFLTYFNYEAQQDKSGLPNDRFSAERPEGSISTLTIQRTEQRDSAMYRCASSLVGRENEQFFGPGTRLTVL.

V usage is TRBV13 and J usage is TRBJ1-1; 11 bases match TRBD1. J gave up 4 bases and V 5 bases, and 6 bases lay outside the gene matches. The V gene's germline CDR1 is PRHDT and CDR2 FYEKMQ (reference sequence). The CDR3 runs to 15 residues. DNA of the CDR3: TGTGCCAGCAGCGACGCCGGGACAGGGGGCACTGAAGCTTTCTTT. Amino acid sequence: CASSDAGTGGTEAFF.

This sequence joins TRBV28 and TRBJ2-7, with unresolved D. Germline V gene data show CDR1 as MDHEN and CDR2 as SYDVKM. This CDR3 is built from 11 residues. The ends were cut back, 11 bases at V and 6 bases at J, with 14 bases in the middle. The CDR3 reads CAGALLREQYF. CDR3 bases: TGTGCCGGAGCACTCCTACGCGAGCAGTACTTC.

The chain links TRBV5-1 to TRBJ2-7; no clear D gene. The CDR3 consists of 13 residues. Trimming took off 3 bases at V and 0 bases at J, with 7 bases between the two ends. The germline V gene has CDR1 SGHRS and CDR2 YFSETQ. The CDR3 nucleotides read TGCGCCAGCAGCTCGGCCAGCTCCTACGAGCAGTACTTC. It encodes CASSSASSYEQYF.

The chain recombines TRBV7-2 with TRBJ2-7, with TRBD1 matching 9 bases. Germline trimming cut 6 bases from V and 2 bases from J; bases unmatched to any gene: 5. The CDR3 runs 14 residues. CDR1 SGHTA and CDR2 FQGNSA come from the germline V gene. CDR3 loop: CASRLQGATYEQYF. The DNA of the CDR3 is TGTGCCAGCAGATTACAGGGGGCCACCTACGAGCAGTACTTC.

This chain uses TRBV30 with TRBJ2-1; possibly TRBD1 or TRBD2 for D (5 bases each). CDR3 length: 15 amino acids. V was trimmed by 0 bases and J by 7 bases, leaving 16 bases between them. Germline V gene data show CDR1 as GTSNPN and CDR2 as SVGIG (reference sequence). The CDR3 nucleotides are TGTGCCTGGAGTGTATTTTGGGACCCCCCGAATGAGCAGTTCTTC. Amino acid sequence: CAWSVFWDPPNEQFF.

This clone was detected once. The chain links TRBV11-3 to TRBJ1-1; D unresolved. CDR1 is SGHNT, CDR2 YENEEA, per germline. The CDR3 totals 12 residues. The ends were cut back, 1 base at V and 5 bases at J, with 5 bases in the middle. The CDR3: CASSLGITEAFF. The DNA for the CDR3 is TGTGCCAGCAGCTTAGGTATTACTGAAGCTTTCTTT.

The V and J genes are TRBV7-2 and TRBJ2-1; 12 nucleotides align to TRBD2. This CDR3 contains 15 residues. V was pared by 3 bases and J by 7 bases, with 4 bases of the junction left unmatched. Per germline, CDR1 SGHTA and CDR2 FQGNSA. The chain's CDR3 is CASSLGTSGWNEQFF. The CDR3 DNA reads as TGTGCCAGCAGCTTGGGGACTAGCGGGTGGAATGAGCAGTTCTTC.

The chain has TRBV28 and TRBJ2-7; D is uncertain. The length of the CDR3 is 12 residues. Germline V gene lookup returns CDR1 MDHEN and CDR2 SYDVKM. Trimming removed 8 bases from V and 0 bases from J, with 8 bases in between. CDR3 nucleotides: TGTGCCAGCGGCACGGGCTCCTACGAGCAGTACTTC. Encoded protein: CASGTGSYEQYF.

The rearrangement uses TRBV7-8 and TRBJ2-3; the match to TRBD2 covers 11 bases. The germline V gene encodes CDR1 SGHVS and CDR2 FQNEAQ. J was trimmed by 4 bases and V by 2 bases; bases with no gene match: 8. There are 17 residues in the CDR3. The CDR3 spells CASSLFLSGRAADTQYF. Here the CDR3 DNA reads TGTGCCAGCAGCTTATTTCTTAGCGGGAGGGCCGCAGATACGCAGTATTTT. Based on the CDR3 plus reference TRBV7-8 and TRBJ2-3, the full variable domain is GAGVSQSPRYKVAKRGQDVALRCDPISGHVSLFWYQQALGQGPEFLTYFQNEAQLDKSGLPSDRFFAERPEGSVSTLKIQRTQQEDSAVYLCASSLFLSGRAADTQYFGPGTRLTVL.

The V gene is TRBV6-5, the J gene TRBJ1-4; D unresolved. The germline V gene encodes CDR1 MNHEY and CDR2 SVGAGI. V was shortened by 3 bases and J by 2 bases, with 10 bases between the two germline ends. CDR3 length: 15 amino acids. CDR3 sequence: CASSYEGATNEKLFF. Here the CDR3 DNA reads TGTGCCAGCAGTTATGAGGGTGCGACTAATGAAAAACTGTTTTTT.

The CDR3 loop is CAWSTTGTRSDEQFF. CDR3 coding DNA: TGTGCCTGGAGTACGACCGGGACTAGGAGCGATGAGCAGTTCTTC. The chain couples TRBV30 to TRBJ2-1; 8 positions agree with TRBD2. The CDR3 has 15 amino acids. The junction had 11 bases not matched to a gene; V was cut back by 2 bases and J by 8 bases. Germline assignment: CDR1 GTSNPN and CDR2 SVGIG (reference sequence).

V usage is TRBV5-4 and J usage is TRBJ2-3; D is undetermined. The CDR3 covers 12 residues. CDR1 and CDR2 (germline): SGHNT, YYREEE (reference sequence). The ends were cut back, 0 bases at V and 6 bases at J, with 5 bases in the middle. CDR3 DNA sequence: TGTGCCAGCAGCTTGGCCGGGGATACGCAGTATTTT. This gives the protein CASSLAGDTQYF.

The V call is TRBV25-1, the J call TRBJ2-6; D remains ambiguous. This CDR3 comprises 14 residues. The V end lost 4 bases, the J end lost 0 bases, and 4 bases lay between the germline ends. Germline CDR1 reads MGHDK; CDR2 reads SYGVNS. The CDR3 DNA follows: TGTGCCAGCAGTGGGGTCTCTGGGGCCAACGTCCTGACTTTC. Amino acids: CASSGVSGANVLTF.

This rearrangement joins TRBV7-3 to TRBJ2-3; D unresolved. Trimming stripped 1 base from V and 0 bases from J, with 11 bases between. This CDR3 is built from 16 residues. The germline V gene has CDR1 SGHTA and CDR2 FQGTGA. The chain's CDR3 is CASSLIGGSSTDTQYF. For the CDR3, the DNA is TGTGCCAGCAGCTTAATAGGCGGCTCTAGCACAGATACGCAGTATTTT.

The chain carries TRBV30 and TRBJ2-7; TRBD2 might be the D (6 bases). The CDR3 consists of 14 residues. Germline-derived CDR1 and CDR2 are GTSNPN and SVGIG (reference sequence). V lost 0 bases and J lost 3, with 12 bases in between. This CDR3 is CAWSVRLASYEQYF. Written as DNA, the CDR3 is TGTGCCTGGAGTGTAAGGCTAGCGAGCTACGAGCAGTACTTC.

V gene TRBV28 combines with J gene TRBJ1-5; perhaps TRBD1 as D (6 bases). Germline assignment: CDR1 MDHEN and CDR2 SYDVKM. CDR3 length: 14 residues. V was shortened by 7 bases and J by 4 bases, with 14 bases between the two germline ends. The CDR3, as DNA: TGTGCCAGCATCGTACAGGGTTCTAATCAGCCCCAGCATTTT. This gives the protein CASIVQGSNQPQHF. Looking up the rest from reference TRBV28 and TRBJ1-5 gives the full variable domain: DVKVTQSSRYLVKRTGEKVFLECVQDMDHENMFWYRQDPGLGLRLIYFSYDVKMKEKGDIPEGYSVSREKKERFSLILESASTNQTSMYLCASIVQGSNQPQHFGDGTRLSIL.

This clone was counted only a few times. J is TRBJ1-1 and V is TRBV5-4, with 7 bases lining up with TRBD1. CDR3 length equals 14 residues. The trim removed 2 bases at V and 0 bases at J, leaving 1 base unmatched. In germline, CDR1 is SGHNT, CDR2 YYREEE (reference sequence). The CDR3 DNA sequence: TGTGCCAGCAGCTTTGGGACAGTGAACACTGAAGCTTTCTTT. Translating gives CASSFGTVNTEAFF.